Listed below are T cell receptor beta chains from one sample, sequenced in a study of cytomegalovirus exposure and HLA in healthy donors. Data came from immunoSEQ multiplex PCR; TCRdb stores just in-frame clones and leaves some out. The data show about 180,000 clones, more than 60% seen once. The material sequenced was PBMCs. These receptor sequences come from a human donor in good health. CDR3s include the opening cysteine and the closing phenylalanine or tryptophan. A D gene is named only where the DNA matches it firmly. Only some rows state a clone size, as once, few, many or a class for expanded clones.

clone size,CDR3 length,V gene,J gene,D gene,CDR3 protein,CDR3 DNA
many,13,TRBV5-6,TRBJ1-1,TRBD1,CASSLSTGGEAFF,TGTGCCAGCAGCTTGTCGACAGGGGGCGAAGCTTTCTTT
.,15,TRBV5-1,TRBJ2-7,.,CASSLSTAFSYEQYF,TGCGCCAGCAGCTTGAGCACAGCTTTTTCCTACGAGCAGTACTTC
.,14,TRBV30,TRBJ1-5,.,CAWSLGPINQPQHF,TGTGCCTGGAGTCTGGGGCCTATAAATCAGCCCCAGCATTTT
few,16,TRBV5-6,TRBJ1-1,TRBD1,CASRGKARRGQTEAFF,TGTGCCTCCCGAGGTAAGGCGCGCAGGGGGCAGACTGAAGCTTTCTTT
.,15,TRBV6-5,TRBJ2-3,TRBD2,CASRLAGANTDTQYF,TGTGCCAGCAGACTAGCGGGGGCAAACACAGATACGCAGTATTTT
few,12,TRBV7-9,TRBJ2-7,.,CASSFLGYEQYF,TGTGCCAGCAGCTTTCTAGGCTACGAGCAGTACTTC
.,15,TRBV7-9,TRBJ1-2,TRBD1,CASSLHDRANYGYTF,TGTGCCAGCAGCTTACATGACAGGGCCAACTATGGCTACACCTTC
.,16,TRBV5-6,TRBJ2-5,.,CASSLVLGGGLKTQYF,TGTGCCAGCAGCTTGGTCTTGGGGGGGGGCCTAAAGACCCAGTACTTC
few,14,TRBV2,TRBJ2-7,TRBD2,CASSNRDYRYEQYF,TGTGCCAGTTCTAACCGGGACTACCGATACGAGCAGTACTTC
.,14,TRBV23-1,TRBJ2-3,.,CASSHRLVGDTQYF,TGCGCCAGCAGCCACCGACTAGTTGGAGATACGCAGTATTTT
once,13,TRBV6-1,TRBJ1-2,.,CASSELGGRGYTF,TGTGCCAGCAGTGAGTTGGGGGGACGTGGCTACACCTTC
.,15,TRBV5-1,TRBJ2-3,TRBD2,CASSLGLAGTDTQYF,TGCGCCAGCAGCTTGGGGCTAGCGGGGACAGATACGCAGTATTTT
.,15,TRBV11-2,TRBJ2-3,TRBD1,CASSLDRGRTDTQYF,TGTGCCAGCAGCTTAGACAGGGGGCGCACAGATACGCAGTATTTT
once,16,TRBV7-2,TRBJ1-1,TRBD1,CASSSPETGGWTEAFF,TGTGCCAGCAGCTCCCCTGAGACAGGGGGATGGACTGAAGCTTTCTTT
.,11,TRBV29-1,TRBJ2-2,.,CSGGETGELFF,TGCAGCGGAGGTGAGACCGGGGAGCTGTTTTTT
.,14,TRBV7-2,TRBJ2-7,TRBD2,CASSPSGGSYEQYF,TGTGCCAGCAGCCCTAGCGGGGGTAGCTACGAGCAGTACTTC
few,14,TRBV6-1,TRBJ1-6,TRBD1,CASRTGGNYPPLHF,TGTGCCAGCAGAACAGGGGGAAATTATCCACCCCTCCACTTT
.,14,TRBV21-1,TRBJ1-5,.,CASNRGQGNQPQHF,TGTGCCAGCAACCGGGGACAGGGTAATCAGCCCCAGCATTTT
.,12,TRBV19,TRBJ1-2,.,CASSRRGDGYTF,TGTGCCAGTAGTCGGAGGGGCGATGGCTACACCTTC
few,15,TRBV6-5,TRBJ1-2,.,CASRFQGFSTDGYTF,TGTGCCAGCAGGTTTCAGGGGTTCTCGACGGATGGCTACACCTTC
.,15,TRBV11-1,TRBJ1-2,.,CASSPAGTRNYGYTF,TGTGCCAGCAGCCCAGCCGGGACAAGAAACTATGGCTACACCTTC
.,17,TRBV5-4,TRBJ2-3,TRBD1,CASSFPGQGLGTDTQYF,TGTGCCAGCAGCTTCCCGGGACAGGGGTTGGGGACAGATACGCAGTATTTT
few,17,TRBV4-1,TRBJ1-1,.,CASSQAPGEKPNTEAFF,TGCGCCAGCAGCCAAGCGCCAGGGGAAAAGCCGAACACTGAAGCTTTCTTT
once,13,TRBV5-1,TRBJ1-2,.,CASSSRQGGGYTF,TGCGCCAGCAGTTCAAGGCAGGGAGGGGGCTACACCTTC
.,14,TRBV5-5,TRBJ1-4,.,CASSLDRANEKLFF,TGTGCCAGCAGCTTGGACAGGGCTAATGAAAAACTGTTTTTT
few,15,TRBV5-4,TRBJ1-1,TRBD1,CASSWGQDMNTEAFF,TGTGCCAGCAGCTGGGGACAGGACATGAACACTGAAGCTTTCTTT
.,16,TRBV6-5,TRBJ1-3,.,CASSFPAPASGNTIYF,TGTGCCAGCAGTTTTCCCGCGCCCGCCTCTGGAAACACCATATATTTT
.,16,TRBV12-5,TRBJ2-2,TRBD2,CASGPGTSGETGELFF,TGTGCTAGTGGGCCCGGGACTAGCGGGGAGACCGGGGAGCTGTTTTTT
few,16,TRBV4-1,TRBJ2-3,TRBD2,CASSQEAGLAVDTQYF,TGCGCCAGCAGCCAAGAAGCGGGACTAGCGGTAGATACGCAGTATTTT
once,14,TRBV19,TRBJ1-1,TRBD1,CASSWDRRNTEAFF,TGTGCCAGTAGTTGGGACAGGCGAAACACTGAAGCTTTCTTT
.,14,TRBV4-3,TRBJ2-7,.,CASSQEQGSYEQYF,TGCGCCAGCAGCCAAGAGCAGGGTAGCTACGAGCAGTACTTC
.,12,TRBV21-1,TRBJ1-4,.,CASSNGGEKLFF,TGTGCCAGCAGCAACGGCGGCGAAAAACTGTTTTTT
few,16,TRBV5-5,TRBJ1-1,.,CASSLEQGQVNTEAFF,TGTGCCAGCAGCTTGGAACAGGGTCAGGTGAACACTGAAGCTTTCTTT
once,16,TRBV2,TRBJ2-7,TRBD1,CASSEWGPTGAYEQYF,TGTGCCAGCAGTGAATGGGGACCGACAGGGGCCTACGAGCAGTACTTC
few,14,TRBV21-1,TRBJ2-2,.,CASSKGGGAGELFF,TGTGCCAGCAGCAAAGGAGGCGGGGCCGGGGAGCTGTTTTTT
.,14,TRBV15,TRBJ2-7,.,CATSRDRVPQEQYF,TGTGCCACCAGCAGAGACAGGGTCCCCCAGGAGCAGTACTTC
once,13,TRBV7-3,TRBJ1-2,.,CASSLDPQDGYTF,TGTGCCAGCAGCTTAGATCCCCAGGATGGCTACACCTTC
.,18,TRBV5-1,TRBJ2-3,TRBD2,CASSLEGLAGVSTDTQYF,TGCGCCAGCAGCTTGGAAGGCCTAGCGGGGGTGAGCACAGATACGCAGTATTTT
.,17,TRBV19,TRBJ2-2,TRBD1,CASIGGTGSFRVGELFF,TGTGCCAGTATAGGCGGGACAGGAAGTTTTCGGGTCGGGGAGCTGTTTTTT
.,13,TRBV9,TRBJ2-7,TRBD1,CASSPGGSYEQYF,TGTGCCAGCAGCCCAGGGGGCTCCTACGAGCAGTACTTC